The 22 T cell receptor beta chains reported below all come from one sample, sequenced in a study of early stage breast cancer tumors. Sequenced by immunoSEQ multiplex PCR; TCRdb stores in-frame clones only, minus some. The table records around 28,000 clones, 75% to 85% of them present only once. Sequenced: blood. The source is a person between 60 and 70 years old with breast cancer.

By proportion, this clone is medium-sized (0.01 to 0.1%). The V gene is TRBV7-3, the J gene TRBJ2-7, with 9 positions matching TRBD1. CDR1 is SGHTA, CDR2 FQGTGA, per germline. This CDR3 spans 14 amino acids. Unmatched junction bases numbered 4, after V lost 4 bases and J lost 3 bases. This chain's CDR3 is CASSSGQGDYEQYF. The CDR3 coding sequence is TGTGCCAGCAGCTCGGGACAGGGAGACTACGAGCAGTACTTC.

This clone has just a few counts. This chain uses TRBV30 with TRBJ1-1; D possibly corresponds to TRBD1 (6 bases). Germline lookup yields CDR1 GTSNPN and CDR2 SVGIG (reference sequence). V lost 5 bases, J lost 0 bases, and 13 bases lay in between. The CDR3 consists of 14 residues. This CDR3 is CAWAKGTLNTEAFF. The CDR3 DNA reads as TGTGCCTGGGCTAAAGGGACATTGAACACTGAAGCTTTCTTT.

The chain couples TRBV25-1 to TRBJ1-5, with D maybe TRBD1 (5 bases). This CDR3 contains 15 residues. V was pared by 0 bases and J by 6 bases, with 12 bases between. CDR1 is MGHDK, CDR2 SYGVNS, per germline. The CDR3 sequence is CASSEYGGTGQPQHF. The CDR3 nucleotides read TGTGCCAGCAGTGAATATGGGGGGACGGGTCAGCCCCAGCATTTT.

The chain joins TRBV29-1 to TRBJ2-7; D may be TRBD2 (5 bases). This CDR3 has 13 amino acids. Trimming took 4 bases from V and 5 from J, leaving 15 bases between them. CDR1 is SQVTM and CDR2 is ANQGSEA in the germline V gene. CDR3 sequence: CSVGSGILHEQYF. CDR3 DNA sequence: TGCAGCGTTGGCTCGGGGATCCTTCACGAGCAGTACTTC.

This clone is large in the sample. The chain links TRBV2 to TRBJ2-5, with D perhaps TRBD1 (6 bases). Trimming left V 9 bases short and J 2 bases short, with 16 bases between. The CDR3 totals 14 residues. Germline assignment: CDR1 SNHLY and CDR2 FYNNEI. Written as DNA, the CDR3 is TGTGCCAGTGGGGAGTACGGACAGCAAGAGACCCAGTACTTC. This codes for CASGEYGQQETQYF.

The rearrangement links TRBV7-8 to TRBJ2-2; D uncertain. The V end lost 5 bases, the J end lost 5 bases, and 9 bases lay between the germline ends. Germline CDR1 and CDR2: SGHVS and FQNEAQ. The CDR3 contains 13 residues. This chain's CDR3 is CASSVRGTGELFF. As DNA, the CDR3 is TGTGCCAGCAGCGTGCGCGGAACCGGGGAGCTGTTTTTT.

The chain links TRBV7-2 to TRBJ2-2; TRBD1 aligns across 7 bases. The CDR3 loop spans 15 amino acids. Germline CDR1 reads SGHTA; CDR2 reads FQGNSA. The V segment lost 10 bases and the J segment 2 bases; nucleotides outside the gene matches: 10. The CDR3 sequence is CATEDRASNTGELFF. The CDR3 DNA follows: TGTGCCACAGAAGACAGGGCTTCCAACACCGGGGAGCTGTTTTTT.

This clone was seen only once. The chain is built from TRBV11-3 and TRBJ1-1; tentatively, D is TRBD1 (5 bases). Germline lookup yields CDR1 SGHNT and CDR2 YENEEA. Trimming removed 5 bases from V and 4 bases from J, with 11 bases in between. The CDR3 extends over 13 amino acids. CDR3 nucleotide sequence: TGTGCCAGCAGCAAACCAGGGCCCACTGAAGCTTTCTTT. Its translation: CASSKPGPTEAFF.

CDR3: CASSTPGLAGFFTGELFF. The CDR3 DNA sequence: TGTGCCAGCAGTACCCCGGGACTAGCGGGATTCTTCACCGGGGAGCTGTTTTTT. The V gene is TRBV28, the J gene TRBJ2-2, with 13 bases aligning to TRBD2. There are 18 residues in the CDR3. The ends lost 5 bases at V and 4 bases at J; junction bases unmatched: 10. Germline CDR1 reads MDHEN; CDR2 reads SYDVKM.

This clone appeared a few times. CDR3 bases: TGCAGCGTTGAGGACGCAGGGGCTGGGAACACTGAAGCTTTCTTT. Translation gives CSVEDAGAGNTEAFF. The rearrangement joins TRBV29-1 to TRBJ1-1, with a weak D call TRBD1 (6 bases). This CDR3 is built from 15 residues. Germline V CDR1 and CDR2: SQVTM, ANQGSEA. Trimming cost V 3 bases and J 1 base, with 15 bases left between them.

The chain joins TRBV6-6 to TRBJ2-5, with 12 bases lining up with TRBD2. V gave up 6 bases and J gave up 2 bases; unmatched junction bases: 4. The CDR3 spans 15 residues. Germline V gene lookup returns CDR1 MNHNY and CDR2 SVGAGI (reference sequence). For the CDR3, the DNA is TGTGCCAGCAGAACTAGCGGGAGGTCTCAAGAGACCCAGTACTTC. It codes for CASRTSGRSQETQYF.

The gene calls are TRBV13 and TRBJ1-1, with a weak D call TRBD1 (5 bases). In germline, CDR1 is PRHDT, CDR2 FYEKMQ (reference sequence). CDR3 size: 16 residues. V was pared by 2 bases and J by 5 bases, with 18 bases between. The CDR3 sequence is CASSLWGGSGGTEAFF. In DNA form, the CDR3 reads TGTGCCAGCAGCTTATGGGGCGGTAGCGGGGGAACTGAAGCTTTCTTT. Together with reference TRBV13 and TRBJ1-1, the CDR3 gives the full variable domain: AAGVIQSPRHLIKEKRETATLKCYPIPRHDTVYWYQQGPGQDPQFLISFYEKMQSDKGSIPDRFSAQQFSDYHSELNMSSLELGDSALYFCASSLWGGSGGTEAFFGQGTRLTVV.

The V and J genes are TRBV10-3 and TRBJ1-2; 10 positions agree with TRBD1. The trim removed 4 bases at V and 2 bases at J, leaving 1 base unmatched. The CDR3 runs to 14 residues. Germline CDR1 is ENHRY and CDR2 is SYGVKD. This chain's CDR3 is CAISATGGNYGYTF. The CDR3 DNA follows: TGTGCCATCAGTGCGACAGGGGGCAACTATGGCTACACCTTC.

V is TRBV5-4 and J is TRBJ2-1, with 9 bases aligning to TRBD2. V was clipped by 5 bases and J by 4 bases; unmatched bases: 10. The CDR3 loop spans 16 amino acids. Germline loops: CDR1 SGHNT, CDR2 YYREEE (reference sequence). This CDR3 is CASRPLTSGPYNEQFF. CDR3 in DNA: TGTGCCAGCAGGCCCCTTACTAGCGGGCCTTACAATGAGCAGTTCTTC.

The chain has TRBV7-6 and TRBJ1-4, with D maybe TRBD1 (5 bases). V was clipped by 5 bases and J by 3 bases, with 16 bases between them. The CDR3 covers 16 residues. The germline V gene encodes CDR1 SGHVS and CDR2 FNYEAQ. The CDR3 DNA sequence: TGTGCCAGCAGCCCCTCCCGGGGGGACTCTAATGAAAAACTGTTTTTT. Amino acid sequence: CASSPSRGDSNEKLFF. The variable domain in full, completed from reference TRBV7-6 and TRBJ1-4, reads GAGVSQSPRYKVTKRGQDVALRCDPISGHVSLYWYRQALGQGPEFLTYFNYEAQQDKSGLPNDRFSAERPEGSISTLTIQRTEQRDSAMYRCASSPSRGDSNEKLFFGSGTQLSVL.

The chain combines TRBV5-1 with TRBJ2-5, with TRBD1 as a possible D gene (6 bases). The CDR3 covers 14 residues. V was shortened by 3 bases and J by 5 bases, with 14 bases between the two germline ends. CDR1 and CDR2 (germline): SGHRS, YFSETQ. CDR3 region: CASSSAGQSETQYF. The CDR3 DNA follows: TGCGCCAGCAGCTCCGCCGGACAGTCGGAGACCCAGTACTTC.

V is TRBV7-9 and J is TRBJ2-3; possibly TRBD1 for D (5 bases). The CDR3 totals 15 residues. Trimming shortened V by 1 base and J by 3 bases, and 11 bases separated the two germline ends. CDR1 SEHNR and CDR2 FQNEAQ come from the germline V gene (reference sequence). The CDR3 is CASSLEGAVTDTQYF. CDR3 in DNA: TGTGCCAGCAGCTTAGAAGGGGCGGTGACAGATACGCAGTATTTT.

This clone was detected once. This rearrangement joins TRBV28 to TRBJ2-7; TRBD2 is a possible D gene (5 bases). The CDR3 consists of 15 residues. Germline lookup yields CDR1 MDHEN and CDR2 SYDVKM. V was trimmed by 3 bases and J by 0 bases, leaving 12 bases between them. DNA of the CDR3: TGTGCCAGCAGTTTCAAGCGGCGGAGCTCCTACGAGCAGTACTTC. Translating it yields CASSFKRRSSYEQYF.

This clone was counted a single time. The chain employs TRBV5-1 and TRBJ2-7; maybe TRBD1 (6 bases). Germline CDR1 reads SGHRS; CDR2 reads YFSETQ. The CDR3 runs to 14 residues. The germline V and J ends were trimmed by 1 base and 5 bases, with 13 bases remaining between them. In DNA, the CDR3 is TGCGCCAGCAGCTTGACAGGGATAGTACACGAGCAGTACTTC. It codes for CASSLTGIVHEQYF.

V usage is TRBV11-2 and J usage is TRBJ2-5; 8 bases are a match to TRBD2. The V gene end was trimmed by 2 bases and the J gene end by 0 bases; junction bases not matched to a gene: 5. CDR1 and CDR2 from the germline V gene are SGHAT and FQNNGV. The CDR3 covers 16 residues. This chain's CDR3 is CASSLRLAGNQETQYF. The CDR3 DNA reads TGTGCCAGCAGCTTACGGCTAGCGGGCAACCAAGAGACCCAGTACTTC.

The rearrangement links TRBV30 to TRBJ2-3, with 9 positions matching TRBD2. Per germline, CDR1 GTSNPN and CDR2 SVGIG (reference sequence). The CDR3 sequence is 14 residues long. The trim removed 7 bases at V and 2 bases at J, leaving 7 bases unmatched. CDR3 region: CASGTSGFTDTQYF. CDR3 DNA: TGTGCCTCGGGAACTAGCGGGTTCACAGATACGCAGTATTTT.

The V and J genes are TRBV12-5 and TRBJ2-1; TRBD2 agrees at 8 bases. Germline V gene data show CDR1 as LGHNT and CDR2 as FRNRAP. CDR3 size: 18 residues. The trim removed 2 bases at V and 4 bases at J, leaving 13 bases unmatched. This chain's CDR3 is CASGLNLRTSRLYNEQFF. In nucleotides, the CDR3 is TGTGCTAGTGGTTTGAACCTACGGACTAGCCGATTATACAATGAGCAGTTCTTC.